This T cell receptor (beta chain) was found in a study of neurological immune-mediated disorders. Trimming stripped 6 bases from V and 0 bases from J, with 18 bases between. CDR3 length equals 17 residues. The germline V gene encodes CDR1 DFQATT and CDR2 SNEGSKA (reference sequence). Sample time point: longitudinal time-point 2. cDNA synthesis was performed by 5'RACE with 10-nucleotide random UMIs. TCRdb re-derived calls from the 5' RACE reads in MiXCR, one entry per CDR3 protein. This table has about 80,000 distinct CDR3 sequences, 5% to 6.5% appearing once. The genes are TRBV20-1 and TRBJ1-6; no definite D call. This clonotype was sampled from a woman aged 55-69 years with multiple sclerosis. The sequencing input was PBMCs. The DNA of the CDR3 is TGCAGTGCCGTAGCGTCGGGCAGAAGCTCCTATAATTCACCCCTCCACTTT. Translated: CSAVASGRSSYNSPLHF.